The 8 T cell receptor beta chains reported below all come from one sample, sequenced in a study of chemoradiotherapy in HPV16-positive cancers. Produced via immunoSEQ multiplex PCR; TCRdb's table is partial and in-frame only. The sample includes approximately 13,000 clones, about 92% seen only once; the top ten take 4.3%. Here the sequenced sample was tumor tissue, taken from a patient who underwent chemoradiotherapy. The source is a human donor with HPV-associated anogenital cancer.

This chain connects TRBV7-9 to TRBJ1-1, with D uncertain. Germline V lookup: CDR1 SEHNR, CDR2 FQNEAQ (reference sequence). This CDR3 contains 13 residues. The ends were cut back, 4 bases at V and 1 base at J, with 7 bases in the middle. The CDR3 DNA follows: TGTGCCAGCAGCTCTATCGGGAACACTGAAGCTTTCTTT. Its protein product is CASSSIGNTEAFF.

The chain carries TRBV29-1 and TRBJ2-3, with D possibly being TRBD1 or TRBD2 (6 bases each). V was trimmed by 7 bases and J by 6 bases, leaving 14 bases between them. Per the germline V gene, CDR1 is SQVTM and CDR2 is ANQGSEA. The CDR3 sequence is 12 residues long. Written as DNA, the CDR3 is TGCAGCGGGGGGGCCATTGGGGATACGCAGTATTTT. Translation: CSGGAIGDTQYF.

The chain joins TRBV9 to TRBJ2-1; no firm D call. The V and J ends lost 3 bases and 8 bases respectively, with 9 bases between them. Germline assignment: CDR1 SGDLS and CDR2 YYNGEE. The CDR3 extends over 12 amino acids. CDR3 sequence (DNA): TGTGCCAGCAGCGCCCCTTCCTATGAGCAGTTCTTC. This translates into CASSAPSYEQFF.

The rearrangement joins TRBV5-4 to TRBJ1-2, with unresolved D. The CDR3 consists of 14 residues. CDR1 is SGHNT, CDR2 YYREEE, per germline (reference sequence). The germline V and J ends were trimmed by 4 bases and 5 bases, with 15 bases remaining between them. The CDR3 region is CASSKSQKPYGYTF. The DNA for the CDR3 is TGTGCCAGCAGCAAGTCGCAGAAACCGTATGGCTACACCTTC.

The chain is built from TRBV27 and TRBJ1-1; weak D call: TRBD1 (5 bases). In germline, CDR1 is MNHEY, CDR2 SMNVEV (reference sequence). The germline V and J ends were trimmed by 9 bases and 4 bases, with 15 bases remaining between them. This CDR3 comprises 13 residues. CDR3 protein: CASTGLGGTEAFF. The CDR3 nucleotides are TGTGCCAGTACCGGTTTGGGGGGCACTGAAGCTTTCTTT.

Worth noting for this clone: One end of the junction fails to match germline, which may point to a read error. The V gene is TRBV7-7, the J gene TRBJ2-5; D ambiguous. The J call is doubtful: the DNA matches TRBJ2-7 better. CDR3 length: 14 amino acids. Germline assignment: CDR1 SSHAT and CDR2 FNYEAQ (reference sequence). The CDR3 here is CASSPRASSYEQYF. The CDR3, as DNA: TGTGCTAGCAGCCCCCGGGCCTCCTCCTACGAGCAGTACTTC.

In this sample, this clone turned up a few times. The rearrangement links TRBV10-3 to TRBJ2-7; D remains ambiguous. The V gene's germline CDR1 is ENHRY and CDR2 SYGVKD. Trimming cost V 7 bases and J 0 bases, with 13 bases left between them. This CDR3 spans 14 amino acids. In nucleotides, the CDR3 is TGTGCCATCACCCCCAGGCCCAGCTCCTACGAGCAGTACTTC. Translation: CAITPRPSSYEQYF.

The rearrangement joins TRBV2 to TRBJ2-1; TRBD2 agrees at 10 bases. Per the germline V gene, CDR1 is SNHLY and CDR2 is FYNNEI. V trimming: 6 bases; J trimming: 6 bases; junction bases outside the gene matches: 5. The CDR3 has 14 residues. The CDR3 bases are TGTGCCAGCAGGGGGACTAGCGTACTCAATGAGCAGTTCTTC. Translation gives CASRGTSVLNEQFF.